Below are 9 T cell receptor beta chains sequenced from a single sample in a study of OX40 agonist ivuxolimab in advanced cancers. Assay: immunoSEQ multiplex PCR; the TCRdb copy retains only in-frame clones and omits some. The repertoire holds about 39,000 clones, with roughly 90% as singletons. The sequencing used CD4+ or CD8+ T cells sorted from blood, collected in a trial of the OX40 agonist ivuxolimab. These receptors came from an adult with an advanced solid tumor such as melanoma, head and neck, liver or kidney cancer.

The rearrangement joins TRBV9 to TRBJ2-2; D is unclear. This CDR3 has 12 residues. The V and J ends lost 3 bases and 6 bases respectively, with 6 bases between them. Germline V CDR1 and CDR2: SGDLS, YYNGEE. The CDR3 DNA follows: TGTGCCAGCAGCGACGGAGCCGGGGAGCTGTTTTTT. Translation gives CASSDGAGELFF.

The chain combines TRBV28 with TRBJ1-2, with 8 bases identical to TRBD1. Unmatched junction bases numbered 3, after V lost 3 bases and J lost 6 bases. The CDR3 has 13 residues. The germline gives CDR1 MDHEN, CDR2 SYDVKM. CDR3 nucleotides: TGTGCCAGCAGTTTCCCACAGGGGGATGGCTACACCTTC. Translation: CASSFPQGDGYTF.

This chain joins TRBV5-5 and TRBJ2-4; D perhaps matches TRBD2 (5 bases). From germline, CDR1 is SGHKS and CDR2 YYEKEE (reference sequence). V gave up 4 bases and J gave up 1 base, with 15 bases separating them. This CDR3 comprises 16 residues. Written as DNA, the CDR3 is TGTGCCAGCAGCCCCTACGGGGAAAGGGCCAAAAACATTCAGTACTTC. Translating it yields CASSPYGERAKNIQYF. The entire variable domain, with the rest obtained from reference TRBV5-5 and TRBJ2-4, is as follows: DAGVTQSPTHLIKTRGQQVTLRCSPISGHKSVSWYQQVLGQGPQFIFQYYEKEERGRGNFPDRFSARQFPNYSSELNVNALLLGDSALYLCASSPYGERAKNIQYFGAGTRLSVL.

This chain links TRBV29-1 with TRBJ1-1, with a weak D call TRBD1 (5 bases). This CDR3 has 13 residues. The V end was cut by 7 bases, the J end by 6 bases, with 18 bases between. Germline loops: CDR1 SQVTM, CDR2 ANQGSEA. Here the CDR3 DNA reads TGCAGCGCGCCGGGGGTTATAGGGTCTGAAGCTTTCTTT. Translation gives CSAPGVIGSEAFF.

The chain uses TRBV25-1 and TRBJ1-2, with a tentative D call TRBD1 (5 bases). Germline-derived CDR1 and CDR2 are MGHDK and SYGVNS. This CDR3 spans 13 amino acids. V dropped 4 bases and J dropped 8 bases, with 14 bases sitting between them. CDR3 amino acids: CASSGVGARGYTF. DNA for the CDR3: TGTGCCAGCAGTGGGGTAGGGGCTCGAGGCTACACCTTC.

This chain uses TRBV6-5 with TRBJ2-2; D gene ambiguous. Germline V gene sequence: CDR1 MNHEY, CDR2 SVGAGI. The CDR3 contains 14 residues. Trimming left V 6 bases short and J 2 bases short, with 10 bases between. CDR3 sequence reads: CASSQTSNTGELFF. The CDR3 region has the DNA TGTGCCAGCAGCCAGACGAGCAACACCGGGGAGCTGTTTTTT.

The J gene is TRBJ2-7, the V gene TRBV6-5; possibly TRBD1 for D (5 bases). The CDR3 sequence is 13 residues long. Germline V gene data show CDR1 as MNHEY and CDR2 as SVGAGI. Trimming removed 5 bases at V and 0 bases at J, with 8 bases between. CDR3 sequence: CASSDSLSYEQYF. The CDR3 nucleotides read TGTGCCAGCAGTGACAGCCTCTCCTACGAGCAGTACTTC.

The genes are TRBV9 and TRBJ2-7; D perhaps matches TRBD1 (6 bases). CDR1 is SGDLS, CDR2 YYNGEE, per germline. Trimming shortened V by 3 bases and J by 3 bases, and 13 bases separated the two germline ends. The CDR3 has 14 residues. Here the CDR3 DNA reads TGTGCCAGCAGCGGGGGGCCAGGGGTCTACGAGCAGTACTTC. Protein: CASSGGPGVYEQYF.

The CDR3 protein is CAWRKNTEAFF. The CDR3 bases are TGTGCCTGGAGGAAAAACACTGAAGCTTTCTTT. V gene TRBV30 combines with J gene TRBJ1-1; D gene unclear. V lost 3 bases and J 2 bases, leaving 4 bases between the germline ends. Germline CDR1 and CDR2: GTSNPN and SVGIG (reference sequence). The CDR3 has 11 residues.